This T cell receptor (beta chain) is from a study of T cells after yellow fever vaccination. Using its own MiXCR run on the 5' RACE reads, TCRdb lists one record per CDR3 protein. This sample has 40,000 to 55,000 distinct CDR3 sequences, with less than 8.5% found just once. General study results and limits: Among all clonotypes, a small share was observed in both CD4 and CD8 compartments.

V lost 3 bases and J lost 3, with 15 bases in between. The germline gives CDR1 DFQATT, CDR2 SNEGSKA (reference sequence). There are 14 residues in the CDR3. This clonotype has just a few counts. The source of this sequence is a man aged 18 to 30 who received the YFV17D yellow fever vaccine. This specimen consisted of CD8+ T cells not binding an NS4B(214-222) dextramer, sorted from PBMCs, obtained roughly 47 days after the first yellow fever vaccination. The chain links TRBV20-1 to TRBJ2-7, with unresolved D. CDR3 sequence: CSASWGSLNYEQYF. DNA of the CDR3: TGCAGTGCTAGCTGGGGATCATTGAACTACGAGCAGTACTTC.